The TCR beta chain described here comes from a study of T cell responses to AZD1222 COVID-19 vaccine. Findings of the study overall: Spike-specific TCR breadth and depth went up after people got two AZD1222 doses. The donor cohort was predominantly white British with a female majority, and clonal diversity may have been underestimated. At baseline, seropositivity was found in only a handful of AZD1222 recipients.

Produced via immunoSEQ multiplex PCR; TCRdb's table is partial and in-frame only. In the table there are 85,000 to 130,000 clones, roughly 88% of which are singletons. Deletions cut 0 bases from V and 4 bases from J, with 16 bases between. CDR3 length equals 16 residues. The V gene's germline CDR1 is SGDLS and CDR2 YYNGEE. Doses given second, at about 4 or about 12 weeks, were pooled. Of note for this clone: The antigen is undetermined.

The gene calls are TRBV9 and TRBJ1-1; D is possibly TRBD1 (5 bases). Sequences were derived from peripheral blood, sampled 28 days after the second AZD1222 dose. The receptor's source is an adult who received the AZD1222 COVID-19 vaccine. The CDR3 protein is CASSVGPQGTVTEAFF. The DNA for the CDR3 is TGTGCCAGCAGCGTAGGTCCCCAGGGTACGGTCACTGAAGCTTTCTTT.